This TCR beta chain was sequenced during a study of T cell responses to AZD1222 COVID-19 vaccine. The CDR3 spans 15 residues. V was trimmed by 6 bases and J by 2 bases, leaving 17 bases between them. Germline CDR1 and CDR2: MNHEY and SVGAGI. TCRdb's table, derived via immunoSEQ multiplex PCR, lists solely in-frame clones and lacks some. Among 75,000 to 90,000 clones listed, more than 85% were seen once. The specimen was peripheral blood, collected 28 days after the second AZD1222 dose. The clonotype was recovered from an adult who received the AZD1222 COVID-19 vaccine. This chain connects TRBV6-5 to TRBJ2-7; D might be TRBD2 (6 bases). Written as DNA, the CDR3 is TGTGCCAGCAGACGACCGGGATCGGGGGCCTACGAGCAGTACTTC. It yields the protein CASRRPGSGAYEQYF.